Each of the 13 T cell receptor beta chains below was sequenced from the same sample in a study of control samples from healthy donors and cancer patients. Using immunoSEQ multiplex PCR, the repertoire was profiled, and TCRdb retains in-frame clones only, with some absent. The data hold over 100,000 clones, with roughly nine tenths observed a single time. The sequenced sample was blood. These receptors all stem from a woman between 18 and 30 years old in good health.

This clone was counted a single time. This chain links TRBV9 with TRBJ2-6; D might be TRBD1 (5 bases). This CDR3 is 15 amino acids long. Trimming removed 3 bases from V and 0 bases from J, with 7 bases in between. Per germline, CDR1 SGDLS and CDR2 YYNGEE. This CDR3 is CASSEQVSGANVLTF. The CDR3 DNA sequence: TGTGCCAGCAGCGAACAGGTCTCTGGGGCCAACGTCCTGACTTTC.

The chain joins TRBV14 to TRBJ2-5, with 11 bases lining up with TRBD2. The CDR3 totals 17 residues. V was pared by 0 bases and J by 4 bases, with 7 bases of the junction left unmatched. Germline V gives CDR1 SGHDN, CDR2 FVKESK. The CDR3 DNA follows: TGTGCCAGCAGCCAAGAGGGGAGACTAGCGGGATTAGAGACCCAGTACTTC. This codes for CASSQEGRLAGLETQYF.

This clone was picked up one time. The V and J genes are TRBV3-1 (or the pseudogene TRBV3-2) and TRBJ2-3; tentatively, D is TRBD2 (5 bases). Trimming pared 0 bases from V and 4 bases from J, leaving 11 bases between. The length of the CDR3 is 15 residues. Germline lookup yields CDR1 LGHDT and CDR2 YNNKEL (reference sequence). The DNA of the CDR3 is TGTGCCAGCAGCCAAGAAGGAGAGGGTCCAGATACGCAGTATTTT. Its protein is CASSQEGEGPDTQYF.

CDR3 in amino acids: CASSQLREWNGELFF. CDR3 DNA sequence: TGTGCCAGCAGCCAACTCAGAGAGTGGAACGGGGAGCTGTTTTTT. The gene calls are TRBV3-1 (or the pseudogene TRBV3-2) and TRBJ2-2; no clear D gene. This CDR3 is 15 amino acids long. V was shortened by 2 bases and J by 7 bases, with 14 bases between the two germline ends. Germline assignment: CDR1 LGHDT and CDR2 YNNKEL (reference sequence).

This chain uses TRBV7-9 with TRBJ1-2; D ambiguous. This CDR3 has 13 amino acids. Trimming took 1 base from V and 9 from J, leaving 12 bases between them. Germline V CDR1 and CDR2: SEHNR, FQNEAQ (reference sequence). CDR3: CASSLEVVASYTF. The CDR3 DNA reads TGTGCCAGCAGCTTAGAGGTAGTTGCTAGCTACACCTTC.

The chain couples TRBV11-3 to TRBJ2-3; 9 bases fit TRBD2. CDR1 is SGHNT and CDR2 is YENEEA in the germline V gene. This CDR3 contains 16 residues. J was trimmed by 0 bases and V by 1 base; bases with no gene match: 2. CDR3 sequence reads: CASSLVAGGSTDTQYF. For the CDR3, the DNA is TGTGCCAGCAGCTTAGTGGCGGGGGGGAGCACAGATACGCAGTATTTT.

The V gene is TRBV19, the J gene TRBJ1-1; D is possibly TRBD1 (5 bases). In germline, CDR1 is LNHDA, CDR2 SQIVND (reference sequence). Between the trimmed V and J ends, which lost 3 bases and 4 bases, there was a span of 15 bases. The CDR3 length is 15 residues. CDR3 loop: CASSIPRGVPTEAFF. The DNA for the CDR3 is TGTGCCAGTAGTATCCCCCGGGGGGTGCCCACTGAAGCTTTCTTT.

This clone was counted only a few times. The chain has TRBV30 and TRBJ1-6; D is possibly TRBD1 (5 bases). CDR3 length: 15 amino acids. CDR1 GTSNPN and CDR2 SVGIG come from the germline V gene (reference sequence). V was cut by 0 bases and J by 5 bases, with 11 bases left in between. The chain's CDR3 is CAWSVGQGDNSPLHF. CDR3 nucleotides: TGTGCCTGGAGTGTAGGCCAGGGCGATAATTCACCCCTCCACTTT.

This sequence joins TRBV2 and TRBJ1-2; 7 positions agree with TRBD1. Germline V gene sequence: CDR1 SNHLY, CDR2 FYNNEI. The CDR3 loop spans 15 amino acids. The V gene end was trimmed by 1 base and the J gene end by 4 bases; junction bases not matched to a gene: 6. The CDR3 DNA sequence: TGTGCCAGCAGTGAAGGGGTAGGGGGCATCTATGGCTACACCTTC. This encodes CASSEGVGGIYGYTF. Using reference TRBV2 and TRBJ1-2 for the parts outside the CDR3, the full variable domain is EPEVTQTPSHQVTQMGQEVILRCVPISNHLYFYWYRQILGQKVEFLVSFYNNEISEKSEIFDDQFSVERPDGSNFTLKIRSTKLEDSAMYFCASSEGVGGIYGYTFGSGTRLTVV.

The chain combines TRBV4-3 with TRBJ1-2, with D possibly matching TRBD1 (5 bases). The CDR3 length is 16 residues. Trimming took off 0 bases at V and 2 bases at J, with 13 bases between the two ends. In germline, CDR1 is LGHNA, CDR2 YSLEER. The CDR3 sequence is CASSQELWDGNYGYTF. In nucleotides, the CDR3 is TGCGCCAGCAGCCAAGAACTGTGGGACGGCAACTATGGCTACACCTTC.

V and J are TRBV28 and TRBJ1-5; D is possibly TRBD1 (6 bases). The germline V and J ends were trimmed by 4 bases and 0 bases, with 16 bases remaining between them. CDR3 length: 17 amino acids. Per germline, CDR1 MDHEN and CDR2 SYDVKM. The CDR3 region is CASSSSRDTYSNQPQHF. CDR3 sequence (DNA): TGTGCCAGCAGTTCCTCTAGGGACACCTATAGCAATCAGCCCCAGCATTTT.

The gene calls are TRBV12-5 and TRBJ2-7, with TRBD1 matching 7 bases. The CDR3 has 12 amino acids. V shed 7 bases and J 5 bases; nucleotides not matched to a gene: 5. The germline gives CDR1 LGHNT, CDR2 FRNRAP. CDR3 in DNA: TGTGCTAGTGCTACAGGGGCCAACGAGCAGTACTTC. Residues: CASATGANEQYF.

The rearrangement joins TRBV30 to TRBJ1-2; the match to TRBD1 covers 7 bases. The germline CDR1 and CDR2 sequences are GTSNPN and SVGIG (reference sequence). With 4 bases clipped from V and 3 bases from J, the junction kept 8 bases outside the gene matches. The CDR3 runs to 14 residues. CDR3 amino acids: CAWKEGAAYYGYTF. The CDR3 nucleotides read TGTGCCTGGAAAGAGGGGGCGGCCTACTATGGCTACACCTTC.